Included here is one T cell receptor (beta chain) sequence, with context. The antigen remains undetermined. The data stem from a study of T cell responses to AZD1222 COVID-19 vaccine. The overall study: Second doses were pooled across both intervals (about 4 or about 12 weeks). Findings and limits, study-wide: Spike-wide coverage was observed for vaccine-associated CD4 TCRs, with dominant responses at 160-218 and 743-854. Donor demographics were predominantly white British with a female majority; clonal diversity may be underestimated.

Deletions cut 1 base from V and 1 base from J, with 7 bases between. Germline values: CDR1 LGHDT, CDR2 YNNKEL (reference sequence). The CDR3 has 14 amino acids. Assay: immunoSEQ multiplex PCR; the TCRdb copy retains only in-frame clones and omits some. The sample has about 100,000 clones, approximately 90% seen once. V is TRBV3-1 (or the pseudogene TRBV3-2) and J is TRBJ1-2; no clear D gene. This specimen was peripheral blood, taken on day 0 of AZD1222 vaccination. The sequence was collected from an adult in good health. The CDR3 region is CASSQVSSNYGYTF. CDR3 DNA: TGTGCCAGCAGCCAAGTGTCCAGTAACTATGGCTACACCTTC.